This T cell receptor (beta chain) was obtained from a study of beta chain features in type 1 diabetes. General study findings and limits: In every one of the four CD4+ subsets, TCRB CDR3s were moderately but significantly shorter in Type 1 diabetes patients.

Since all of the isolated RNA was reverse transcribed, expressed TCRB transcripts were what got sequenced. The protocol was immunoSEQ multiplex PCR, while the TCRdb copy is restricted to in-frame clones and leaves out a portion. Of roughly 220,000 clones listed, more than 15% are singletons. Unmatched junction bases numbered 3, after V lost 0 bases and J lost 4 bases. CDR1 SQVTM and CDR2 ANQGSEA come from the germline V gene. This CDR3 is 14 amino acids long. This clone was observed a few times. Its antigen is still unknown. The chain joins TRBV29-1 to TRBJ2-5, with TRBD1 identical over 9 bases. The sequence was obtained from a man under 40 with type 1 diabetes. Sequencing used naive CD4+ T cells from blood. The CDR3 loop is CSVEETGGRETQYF. CDR3 DNA: TGCAGCGTTGAAGAAACAGGGGGCAGAGAGACCCAGTACTTC.